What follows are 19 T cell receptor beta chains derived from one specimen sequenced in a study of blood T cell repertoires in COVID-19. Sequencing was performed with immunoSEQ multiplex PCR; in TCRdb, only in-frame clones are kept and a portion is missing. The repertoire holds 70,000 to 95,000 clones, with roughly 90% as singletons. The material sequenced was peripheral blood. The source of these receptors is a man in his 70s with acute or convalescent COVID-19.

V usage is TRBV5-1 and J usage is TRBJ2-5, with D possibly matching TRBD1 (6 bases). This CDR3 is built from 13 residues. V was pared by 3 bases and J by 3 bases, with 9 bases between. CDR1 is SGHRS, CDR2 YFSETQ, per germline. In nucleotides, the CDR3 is TGCGCCAGCAGCTCTCAGGGGAAAGAGACCCAGTACTTC. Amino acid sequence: CASSSQGKETQYF.

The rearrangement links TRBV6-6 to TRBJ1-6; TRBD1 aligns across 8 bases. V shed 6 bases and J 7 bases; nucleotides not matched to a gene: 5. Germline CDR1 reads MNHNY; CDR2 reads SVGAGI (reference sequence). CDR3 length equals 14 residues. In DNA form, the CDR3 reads TGTGCCAGCAGCCAGGGACAGGCAAATTCACCCCTCCACTTT. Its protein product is CASSQGQANSPLHF.

The CDR3 is CASAAGGTYEQYF. CDR3 in DNA: TGCGCCAGCGCCGCAGGGGGAACCTACGAGCAGTACTTC. This chain connects TRBV5-1 to TRBJ2-7, with 7 positions matching TRBD1. This CDR3 has 13 residues. Per the germline V gene, CDR1 is SGHRS and CDR2 is YFSETQ. Losses at the gene ends were 7 bases for V and 2 bases for J; bases not matched to a gene: 6.

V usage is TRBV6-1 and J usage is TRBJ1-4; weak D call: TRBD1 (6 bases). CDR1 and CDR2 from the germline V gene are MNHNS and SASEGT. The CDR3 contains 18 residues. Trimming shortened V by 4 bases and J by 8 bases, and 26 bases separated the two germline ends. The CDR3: CASSVGPRIQGGQEKLFF. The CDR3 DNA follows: TGTGCCAGCAGTGTAGGACCCAGAATACAGGGTGGGCAGGAAAAACTGTTTTTT.

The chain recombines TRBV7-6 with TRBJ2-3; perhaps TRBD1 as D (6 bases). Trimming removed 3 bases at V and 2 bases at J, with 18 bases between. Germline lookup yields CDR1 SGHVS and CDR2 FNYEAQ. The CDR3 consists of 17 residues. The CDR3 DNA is TGTGCCAGCAGCTTTGGGACCTTCCGGGACATCACAGATACGCAGTATTTT. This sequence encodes CASSFGTFRDITDTQYF.

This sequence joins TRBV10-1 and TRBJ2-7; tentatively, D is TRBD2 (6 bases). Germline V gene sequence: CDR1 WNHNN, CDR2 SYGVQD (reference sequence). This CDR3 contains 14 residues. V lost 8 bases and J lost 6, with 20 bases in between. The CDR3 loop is CASEPGPAGGEQYF. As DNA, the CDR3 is TGCGCCAGCGAACCGGGCCCCGCCGGGGGCGAGCAGTACTTC.

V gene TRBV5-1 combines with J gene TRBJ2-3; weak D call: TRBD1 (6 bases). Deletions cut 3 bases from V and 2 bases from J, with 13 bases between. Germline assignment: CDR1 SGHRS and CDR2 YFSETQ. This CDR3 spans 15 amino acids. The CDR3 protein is CASSSDRGDTDTQYF. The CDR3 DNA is TGCGCCAGCAGCTCGGACAGAGGGGACACAGATACGCAGTATTTT.

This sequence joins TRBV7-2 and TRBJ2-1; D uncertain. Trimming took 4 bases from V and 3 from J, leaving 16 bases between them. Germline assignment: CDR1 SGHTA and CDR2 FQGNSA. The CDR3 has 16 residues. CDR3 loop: CASSSRSPPFYNEQFF. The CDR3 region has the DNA TGTGCCAGCAGCTCACGGAGTCCCCCATTCTACAATGAGCAGTTCTTC.

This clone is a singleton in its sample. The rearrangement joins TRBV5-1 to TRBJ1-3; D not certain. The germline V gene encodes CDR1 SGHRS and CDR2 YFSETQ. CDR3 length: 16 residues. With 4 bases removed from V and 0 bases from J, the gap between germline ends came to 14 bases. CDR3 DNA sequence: TGCGCCAGCAGCCCCATGGGCGGGAGCTCTGGAAACACCATATATTTT. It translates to CASSPMGGSSGNTIYF.

The CDR3 DNA reads TGTGCCAGTAGTCGGAGCGGGAGCGGCGCCGGGGAGCTGTTTTTT. It translates to CASSRSGSGAGELFF. J is TRBJ2-2 and V is TRBV19, with 8 positions matching TRBD2. Germline CDR1 is LNHDA and CDR2 is SQIVND (reference sequence). V shed 5 bases and J 6 bases; nucleotides not matched to a gene: 8. This CDR3 spans 15 amino acids.

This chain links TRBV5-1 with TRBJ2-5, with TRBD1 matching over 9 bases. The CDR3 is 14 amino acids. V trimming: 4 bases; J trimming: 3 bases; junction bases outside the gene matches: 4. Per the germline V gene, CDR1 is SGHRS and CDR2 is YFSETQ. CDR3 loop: CASSRDRGEETQYF. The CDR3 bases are TGCGCCAGCAGCCGAGACAGGGGGGAAGAGACCCAGTACTTC.

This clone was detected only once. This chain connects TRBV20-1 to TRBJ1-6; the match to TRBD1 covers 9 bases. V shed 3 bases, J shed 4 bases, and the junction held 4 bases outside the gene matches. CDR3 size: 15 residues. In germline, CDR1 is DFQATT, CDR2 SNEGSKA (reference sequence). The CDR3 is CSASIQGAYNSPLHF. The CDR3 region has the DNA TGCAGTGCTAGTATACAGGGGGCGTATAATTCACCCCTCCACTTT.

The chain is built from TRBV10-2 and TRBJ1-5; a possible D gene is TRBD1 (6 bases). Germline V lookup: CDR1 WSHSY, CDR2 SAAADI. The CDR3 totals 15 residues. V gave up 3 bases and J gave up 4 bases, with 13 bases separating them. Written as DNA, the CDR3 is TGCGCCAGCAGTGAACAGTACAGGGTTAATCAGCCCCAGCATTTT. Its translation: CASSEQYRVNQPQHF.

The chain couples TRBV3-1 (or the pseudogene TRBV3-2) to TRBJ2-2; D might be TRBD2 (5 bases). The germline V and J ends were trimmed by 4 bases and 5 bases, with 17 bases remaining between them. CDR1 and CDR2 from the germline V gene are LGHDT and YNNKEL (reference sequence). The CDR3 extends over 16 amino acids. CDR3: CASSPEMLRRTGELFF. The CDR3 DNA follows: TGTGCCAGCAGCCCGGAGATGTTGAGGAGGACCGGGGAGCTGTTTTTT.

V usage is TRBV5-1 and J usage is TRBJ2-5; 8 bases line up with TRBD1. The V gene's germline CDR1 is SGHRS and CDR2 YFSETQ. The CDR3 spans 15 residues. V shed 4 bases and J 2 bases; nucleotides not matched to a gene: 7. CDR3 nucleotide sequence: TGCGCCAGCAGCACCGGGACAGGACCTCAAGAGACCCAGTACTTC. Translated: CASSTGTGPQETQYF.

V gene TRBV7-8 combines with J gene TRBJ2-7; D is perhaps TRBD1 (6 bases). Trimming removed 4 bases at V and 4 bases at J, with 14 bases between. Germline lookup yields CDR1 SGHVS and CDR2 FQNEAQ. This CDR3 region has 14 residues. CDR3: CASSYREGPYEQYF. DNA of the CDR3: TGTGCCAGCAGCTACAGGGAAGGGCCTTACGAGCAGTACTTC.

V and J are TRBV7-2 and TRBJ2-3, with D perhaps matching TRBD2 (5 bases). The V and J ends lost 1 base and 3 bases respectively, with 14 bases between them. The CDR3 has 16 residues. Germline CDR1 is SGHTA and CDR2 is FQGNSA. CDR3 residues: CASSLVPSGHTDTQYF. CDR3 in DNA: TGTGCCAGCAGCTTAGTTCCCAGCGGCCATACAGATACGCAGTATTTT.

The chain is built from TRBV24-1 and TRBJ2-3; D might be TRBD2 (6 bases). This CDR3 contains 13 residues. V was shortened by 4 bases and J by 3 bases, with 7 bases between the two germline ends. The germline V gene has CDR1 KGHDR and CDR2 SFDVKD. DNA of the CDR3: TGTGCCACCAGTGACGGGACTACAGATACGCAGTATTTT. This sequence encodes CATSDGTTDTQYF.

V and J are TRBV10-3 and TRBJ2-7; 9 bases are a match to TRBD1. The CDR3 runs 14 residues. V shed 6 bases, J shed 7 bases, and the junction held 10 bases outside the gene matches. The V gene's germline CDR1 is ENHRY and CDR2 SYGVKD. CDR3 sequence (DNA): TGTGCCATCAGCCCGGGACAGGGACTATTGGAGCAGTACTTC. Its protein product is CAISPGQGLLEQYF.